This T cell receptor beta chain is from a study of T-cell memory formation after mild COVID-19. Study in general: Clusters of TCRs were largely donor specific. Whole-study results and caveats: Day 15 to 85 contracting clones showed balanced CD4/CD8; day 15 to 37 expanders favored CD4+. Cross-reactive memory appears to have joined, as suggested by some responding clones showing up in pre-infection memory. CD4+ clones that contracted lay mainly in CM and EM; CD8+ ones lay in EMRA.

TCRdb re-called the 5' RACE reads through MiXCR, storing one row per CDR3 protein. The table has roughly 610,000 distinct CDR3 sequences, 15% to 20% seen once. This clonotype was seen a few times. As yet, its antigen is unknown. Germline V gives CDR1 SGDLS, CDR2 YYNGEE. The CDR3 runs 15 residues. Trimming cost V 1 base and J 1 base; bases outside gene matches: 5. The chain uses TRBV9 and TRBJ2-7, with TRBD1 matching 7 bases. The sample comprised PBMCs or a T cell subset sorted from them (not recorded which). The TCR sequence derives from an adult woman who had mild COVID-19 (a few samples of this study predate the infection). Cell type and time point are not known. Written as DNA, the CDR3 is TGTGCCAGCAGCGTAACAGGGGAAGGATCCTACGAGCAGTACTTC. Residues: CASSVTGEGSYEQYF.